The source of this TCR beta chain is a study of cytomegalovirus exposure and HLA in healthy donors. Per germline, CDR1 GTSNPN and CDR2 SVGIG (reference sequence). This CDR3 contains 13 residues. The PCR was carried out with 60 Vbeta primers and 13 Jbeta primers. The protocol was immunoSEQ multiplex PCR, while the TCRdb copy is restricted to in-frame clones and leaves out a portion. The table shows 86,000 or so clones, with 70% to 80% occurring only once. This clonotype was obtained from a woman aged 40 to 50 in good health and CMV-seropositive. The genes are TRBV30 and TRBJ1-1; D ambiguous. Sequenced input: PBMCs. In DNA form, the CDR3 reads TGTGCAGCCCGTCCGGGAGTGAGAACTGAAGCTTTCTTT. Translated: CAARPGVRTEAFF. The full variable domain, rest sourced from reference TRBV30 and TRBJ1-1, is SQTIHQWPATLVQPVGSPLSLECTVEGTSNPNLYWYRQAAGRGLQLLFYSVGIGQISSEVPQNLSASRPQDRQFILSSKKLLLSDSGFYLCAARPGVRTEAFFGQGTRLTVV.